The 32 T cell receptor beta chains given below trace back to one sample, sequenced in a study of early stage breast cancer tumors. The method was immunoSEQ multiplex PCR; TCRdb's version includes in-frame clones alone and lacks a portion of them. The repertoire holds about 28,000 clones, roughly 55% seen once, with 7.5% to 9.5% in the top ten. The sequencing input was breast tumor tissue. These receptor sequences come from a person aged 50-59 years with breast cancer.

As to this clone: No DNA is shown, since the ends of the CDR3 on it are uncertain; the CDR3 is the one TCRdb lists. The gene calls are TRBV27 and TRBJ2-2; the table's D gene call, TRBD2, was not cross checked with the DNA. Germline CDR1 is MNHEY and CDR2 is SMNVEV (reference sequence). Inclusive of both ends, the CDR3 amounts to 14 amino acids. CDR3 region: CASSFGEGTGELFF.

The CDR3 bases are TGTGCCAGCAGCCAAGCCAGAGATGGCTACACCTTC. Its protein product is CASSQARDGYTF. The V gene is TRBV14, the J gene TRBJ1-2; D ambiguous. The CDR3 runs 12 residues. The germline V and J ends were trimmed by 1 base and 6 bases, with 6 bases remaining between them. Per germline, CDR1 SGHDN and CDR2 FVKESK.

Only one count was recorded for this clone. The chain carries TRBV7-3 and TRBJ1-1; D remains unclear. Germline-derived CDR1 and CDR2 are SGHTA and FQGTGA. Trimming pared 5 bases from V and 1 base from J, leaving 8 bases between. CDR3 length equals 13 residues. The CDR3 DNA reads TGTGCCAGCAGCGTACAACGGAACACTGAAGCTTTCTTT. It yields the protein CASSVQRNTEAFF.

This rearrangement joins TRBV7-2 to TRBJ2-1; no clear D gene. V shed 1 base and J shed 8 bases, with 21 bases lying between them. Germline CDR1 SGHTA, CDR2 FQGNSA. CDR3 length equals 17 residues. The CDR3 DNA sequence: TGTGCCAGCAGCTTAGGGAGCTCCGGGCCAGCGACCGATGAGCAGTTCTTC. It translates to CASSLGSSGPATDEQFF.

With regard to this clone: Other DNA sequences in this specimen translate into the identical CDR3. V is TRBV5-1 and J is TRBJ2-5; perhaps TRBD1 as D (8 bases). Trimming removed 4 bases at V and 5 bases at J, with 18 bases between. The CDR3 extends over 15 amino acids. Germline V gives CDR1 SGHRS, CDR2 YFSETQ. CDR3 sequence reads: CASSTGQGAGETQYF. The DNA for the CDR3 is TGCGCCAGCAGCACCGGACAGGGAGCGGGGGAGACCCAGTACTTC.

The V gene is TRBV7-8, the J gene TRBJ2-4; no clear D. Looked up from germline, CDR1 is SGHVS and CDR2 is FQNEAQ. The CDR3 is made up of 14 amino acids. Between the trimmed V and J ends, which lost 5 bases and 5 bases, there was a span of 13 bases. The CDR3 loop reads CASSPLGFQNIQYF. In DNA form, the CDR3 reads TGTGCCAGCAGCCCCTTAGGCTTCCAAAACATTCAGTACTTC.

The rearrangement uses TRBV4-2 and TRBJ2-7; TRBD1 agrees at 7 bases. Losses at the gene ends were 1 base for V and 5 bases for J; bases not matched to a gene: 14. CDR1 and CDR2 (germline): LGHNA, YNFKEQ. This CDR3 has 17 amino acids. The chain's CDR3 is CASSQGSAGGYFDEQYF. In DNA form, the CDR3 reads TGTGCCAGCAGCCAAGGGTCGGCAGGGGGATATTTTGACGAGCAGTACTTC.

CDR3 nucleotides: TGTGCCAGCCAATTAGCGGGAGGGCCCTACGAGCAGTACTTC. Translated, it gives CASQLAGGPYEQYF. V and J are TRBV6-5 and TRBJ2-7, with TRBD2 matching over 11 bases. With 8 bases clipped from V and 2 bases from J, the junction kept 5 bases outside the gene matches. The germline CDR1 and CDR2 sequences are MNHEY and SVGAGI. This CDR3 is 14 amino acids long.

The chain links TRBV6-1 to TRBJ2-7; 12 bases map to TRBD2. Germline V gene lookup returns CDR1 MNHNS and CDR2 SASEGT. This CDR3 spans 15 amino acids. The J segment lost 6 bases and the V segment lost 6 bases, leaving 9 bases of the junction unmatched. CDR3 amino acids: CASRPPSGRASEQYF. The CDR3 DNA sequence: TGTGCCAGCAGACCACCTAGCGGGAGGGCCTCCGAGCAGTACTTC.

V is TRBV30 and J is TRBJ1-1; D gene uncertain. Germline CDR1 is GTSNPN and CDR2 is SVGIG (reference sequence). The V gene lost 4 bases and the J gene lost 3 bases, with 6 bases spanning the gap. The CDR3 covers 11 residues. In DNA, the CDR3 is TGTGCCTGGAATGGTTACACTGAAGCTTTCTTT. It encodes CAWNGYTEAFF.

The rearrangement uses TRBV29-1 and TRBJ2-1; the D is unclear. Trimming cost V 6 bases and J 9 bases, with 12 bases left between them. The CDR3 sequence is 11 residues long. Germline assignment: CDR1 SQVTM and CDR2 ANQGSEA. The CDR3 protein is CSVTVLGEQFF. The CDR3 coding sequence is TGCAGCGTGACTGTTTTGGGTGAGCAGTTCTTC.

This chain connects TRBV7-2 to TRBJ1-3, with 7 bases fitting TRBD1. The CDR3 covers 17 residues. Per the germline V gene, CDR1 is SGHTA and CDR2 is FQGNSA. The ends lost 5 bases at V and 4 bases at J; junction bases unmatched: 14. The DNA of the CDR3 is TGTGCCAGCAGCCCCCAGCCTCTGACAGGGTCAGGAAACACCATATATTTT. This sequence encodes CASSPQPLTGSGNTIYF. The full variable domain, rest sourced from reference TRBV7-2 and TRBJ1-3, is GAGVSQSPSNKVTEKGKDVELRCDPISGHTALYWYRQSLGQGLEFLIYFQGNSAPDKSGLPSDRFSAERTGGSVSTLTIQRTQQEDSAVYLCASSPQPLTGSGNTIYFGEGSWLTVV.

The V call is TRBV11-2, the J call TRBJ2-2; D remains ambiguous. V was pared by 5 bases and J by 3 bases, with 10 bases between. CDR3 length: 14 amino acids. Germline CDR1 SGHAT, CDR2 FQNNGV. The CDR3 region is CASSLGPYTGELFF. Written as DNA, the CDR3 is TGTGCCAGCAGCCTAGGACCGTACACCGGGGAGCTGTTTTTT.

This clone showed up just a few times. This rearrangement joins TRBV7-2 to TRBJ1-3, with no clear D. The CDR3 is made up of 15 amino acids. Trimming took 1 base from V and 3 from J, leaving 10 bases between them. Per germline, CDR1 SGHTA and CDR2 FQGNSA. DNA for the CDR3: TGTGCCAGCAGCTTAGAAGCAGTCGGTGGAAACACCATATATTTT. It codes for CASSLEAVGGNTIYF. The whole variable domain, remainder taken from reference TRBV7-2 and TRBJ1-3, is GAGVSQSPSNKVTEKGKDVELRCDPISGHTALYWYRQSLGQGLEFLIYFQGNSAPDKSGLPSDRFSAERTGGSVSTLTIQRTQQEDSAVYLCASSLEAVGGNTIYFGEGSWLTVV.

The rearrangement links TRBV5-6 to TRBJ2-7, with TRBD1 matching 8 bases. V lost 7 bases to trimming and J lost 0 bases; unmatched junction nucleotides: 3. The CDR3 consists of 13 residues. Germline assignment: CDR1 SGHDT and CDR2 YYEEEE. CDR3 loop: CASFGQGSYEQYF. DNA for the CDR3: TGTGCCAGCTTCGGACAGGGCTCCTACGAGCAGTACTTC.

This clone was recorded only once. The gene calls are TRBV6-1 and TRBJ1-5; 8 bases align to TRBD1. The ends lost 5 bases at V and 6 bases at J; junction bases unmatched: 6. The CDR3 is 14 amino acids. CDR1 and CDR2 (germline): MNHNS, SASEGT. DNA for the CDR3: TGTGCCAGCAGTTCTCAGGGGGCCGGTCAGCCCCAGCATTTT. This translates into CASSSQGAGQPQHF.

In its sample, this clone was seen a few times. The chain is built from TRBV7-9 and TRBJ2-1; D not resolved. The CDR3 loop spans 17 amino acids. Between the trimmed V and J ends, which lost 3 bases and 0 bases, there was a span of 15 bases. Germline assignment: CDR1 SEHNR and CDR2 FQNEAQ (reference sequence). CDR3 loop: CASSFLLIRDSYNEQFF. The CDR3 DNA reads TGTGCCAGCAGCTTCTTACTTATTAGGGACTCCTACAATGAGCAGTTCTTC. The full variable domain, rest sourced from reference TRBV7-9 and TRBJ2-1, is DTGVSQNPRHKITKRGQNVTFRCDPISEHNRLYWYRQTLGQGPEFLTYFQNEAQLEKSRLLSDRFSAERPKGSFSTLEIQRTEQGDSAMYLCASSFLLIRDSYNEQFFGPGTRLTVL.

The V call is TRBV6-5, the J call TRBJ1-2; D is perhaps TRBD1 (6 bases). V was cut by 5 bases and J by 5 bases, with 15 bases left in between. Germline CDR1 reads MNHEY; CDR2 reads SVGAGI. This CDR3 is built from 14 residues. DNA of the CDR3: TGTGCCAGCAGTCCTGGGACATCGGTTTATGGCTACACCTTC. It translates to CASSPGTSVYGYTF.

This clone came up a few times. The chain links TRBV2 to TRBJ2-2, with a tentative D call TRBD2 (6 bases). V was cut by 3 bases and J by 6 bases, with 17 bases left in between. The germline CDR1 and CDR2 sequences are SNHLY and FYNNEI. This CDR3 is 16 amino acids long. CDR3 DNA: TGTGCCAGCAGTGAGTTTTTAGCGGTGGGTCCCGGGGAGCTGTTTTTT. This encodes CASSEFLAVGPGELFF.

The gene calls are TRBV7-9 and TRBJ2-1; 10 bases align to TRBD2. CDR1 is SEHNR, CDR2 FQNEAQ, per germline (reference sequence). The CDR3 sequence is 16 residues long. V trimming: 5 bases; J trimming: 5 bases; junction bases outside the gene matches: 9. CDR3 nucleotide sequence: TGTGCCAGCAGCCTAATAGCGGGAGGTAAAAACAATGAGCAGTTCTTC. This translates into CASSLIAGGKNNEQFF.

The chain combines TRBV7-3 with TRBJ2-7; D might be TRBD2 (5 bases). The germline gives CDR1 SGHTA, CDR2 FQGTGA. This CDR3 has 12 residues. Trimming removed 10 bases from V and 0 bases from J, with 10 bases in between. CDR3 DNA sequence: TGTGCCACCTTCGACTACTCCTACGAGCAGTACTTC. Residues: CATFDYSYEQYF.

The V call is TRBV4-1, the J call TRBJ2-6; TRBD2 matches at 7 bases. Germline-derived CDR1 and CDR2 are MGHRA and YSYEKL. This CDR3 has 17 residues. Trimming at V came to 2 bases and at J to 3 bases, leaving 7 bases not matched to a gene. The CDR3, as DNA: TGCGCCAGCAGCCAACGACCGCGCGGGGGTGGGGCCAACGTCCTGACTTTC. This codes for CASSQRPRGGGANVLTF.

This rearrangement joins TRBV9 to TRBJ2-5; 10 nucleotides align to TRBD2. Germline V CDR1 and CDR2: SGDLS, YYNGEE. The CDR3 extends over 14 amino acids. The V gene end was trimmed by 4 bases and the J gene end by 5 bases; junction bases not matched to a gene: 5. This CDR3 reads CASSSGLAAETQYF. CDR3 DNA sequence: TGTGCCAGCAGCTCTGGACTAGCGGCGGAGACCCAGTACTTC. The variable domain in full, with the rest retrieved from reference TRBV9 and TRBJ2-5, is DSGVTQTPKHLITATGQRVTLRCSPRSGDLSVYWYQQSLDQGLQFLIQYYNGEERAKGNILERFSAQQFPDLHSELNLSSLELGDSALYFCASSSGLAAETQYFGPGTRLLVL.

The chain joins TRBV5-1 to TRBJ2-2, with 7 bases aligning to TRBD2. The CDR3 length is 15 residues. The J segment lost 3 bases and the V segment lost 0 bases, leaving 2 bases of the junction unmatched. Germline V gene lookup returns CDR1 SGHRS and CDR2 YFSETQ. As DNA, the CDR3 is TGCGCCAGCAGCTTGGGCGGGGGAGACACCGGGGAGCTGTTTTTT. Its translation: CASSLGGGDTGELFF.

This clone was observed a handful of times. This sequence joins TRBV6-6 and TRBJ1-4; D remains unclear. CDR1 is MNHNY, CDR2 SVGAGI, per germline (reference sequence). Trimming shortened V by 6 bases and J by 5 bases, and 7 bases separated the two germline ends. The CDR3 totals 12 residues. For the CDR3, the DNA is TGTGCCAGCAGCCTCCAGAATGAAAAACTGTTTTTT. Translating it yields CASSLQNEKLFF.

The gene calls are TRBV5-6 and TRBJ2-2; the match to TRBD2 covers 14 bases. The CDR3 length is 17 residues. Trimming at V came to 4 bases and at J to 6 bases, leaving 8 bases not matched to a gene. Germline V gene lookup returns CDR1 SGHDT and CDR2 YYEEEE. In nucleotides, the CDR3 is TGTGCCAGCAGCGCGGGACTAGCGGGAGTAGGGGCCGGGGAGCTGTTTTTT. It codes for CASSAGLAGVGAGELFF.

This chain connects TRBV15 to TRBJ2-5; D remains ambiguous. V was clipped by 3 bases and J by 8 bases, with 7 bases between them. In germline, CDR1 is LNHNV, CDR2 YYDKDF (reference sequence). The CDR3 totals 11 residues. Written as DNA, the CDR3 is TGTGCCACCAGCAGTTTAGGAACCCAGTACTTC. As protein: CATSSLGTQYF.

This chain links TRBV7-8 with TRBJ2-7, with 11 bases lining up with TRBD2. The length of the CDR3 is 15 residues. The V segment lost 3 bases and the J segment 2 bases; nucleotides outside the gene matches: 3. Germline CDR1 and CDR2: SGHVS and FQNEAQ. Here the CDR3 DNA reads TGTGCCAGCAGCTTGGGGACTAGCGGAACCTACGAGCAGTACTTC. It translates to CASSLGTSGTYEQYF.

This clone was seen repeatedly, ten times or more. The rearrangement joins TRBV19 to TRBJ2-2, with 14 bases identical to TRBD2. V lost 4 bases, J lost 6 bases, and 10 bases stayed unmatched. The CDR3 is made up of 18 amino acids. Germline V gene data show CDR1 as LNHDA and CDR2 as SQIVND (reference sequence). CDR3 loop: CASSTSPGLAGVSGELFF. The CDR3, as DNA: TGTGCCAGTAGTACATCCCCGGGACTAGCGGGAGTGTCCGGGGAGCTGTTTTTT.

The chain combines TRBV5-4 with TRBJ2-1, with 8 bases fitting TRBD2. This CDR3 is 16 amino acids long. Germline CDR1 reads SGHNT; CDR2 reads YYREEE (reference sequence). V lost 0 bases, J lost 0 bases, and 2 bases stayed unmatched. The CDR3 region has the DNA TGTGCCAGCAGCTTGGCCGGGGGGGGCTCCTACAATGAGCAGTTCTTC. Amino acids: CASSLAGGGSYNEQFF.

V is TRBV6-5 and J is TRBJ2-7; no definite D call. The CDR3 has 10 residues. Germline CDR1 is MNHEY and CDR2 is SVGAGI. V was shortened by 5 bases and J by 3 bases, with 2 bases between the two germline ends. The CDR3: CASSDYEQYF. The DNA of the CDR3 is TGTGCCAGCAGTGACTACGAGCAGTACTTC.

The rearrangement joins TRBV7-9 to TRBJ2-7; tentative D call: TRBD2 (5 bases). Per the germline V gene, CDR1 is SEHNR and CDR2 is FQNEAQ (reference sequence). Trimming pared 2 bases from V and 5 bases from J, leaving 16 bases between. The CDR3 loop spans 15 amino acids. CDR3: CASSLSSSRTDEQYF. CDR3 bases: TGTGCCAGCAGCTTATCGTCTAGCAGGACCGACGAGCAGTACTTC. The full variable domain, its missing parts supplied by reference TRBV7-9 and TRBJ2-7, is DTGVSQNPRHKITKRGQNVTFRCDPISEHNRLYWYRQTLGQGPEFLTYFQNEAQLEKSRLLSDRFSAERPKGSFSTLEIQRTEQGDSAMYLCASSLSSSRTDEQYFGPGTRLTVT.